This TCR beta chain was sequenced during a study of blood T cell repertoires in COVID-19. Study in general: There were acute and convalescent COVID-19 samples, and they came from the United States, Italy and Spain. T cells, B-cell-depleted T cells, or PBMCs supplied cDNA or gDNA.

CDR1 and CDR2 (germline): SGDLS, YYNGEE. The CDR3 totals 14 residues. Trimming took off 0 bases at V and 6 bases at J, with 7 bases between the two ends. Per the authors' pipeline: Amplification of reference gene primers provided the estimated nucleated cell counts. Using immunoSEQ multiplex PCR, the repertoire was profiled, and TCRdb retains in-frame clones only, with some absent. D and trimming were read from the DNA, whereas the V and J calls and clone size are those reported in that table. The top ten hold 7.5% to 9% of the sample, which has roughly 120,000 clones, 80% to 90% seen once. This sequence was found in a man between 70 and 80 years old who had recovered from COVID-19. Sequenced input: peripheral blood. The rearrangement uses TRBV9 and TRBJ1-6; D is ambiguous. CDR3 residues: CASSVASTNSPLHF. The CDR3 nucleotides are TGTGCCAGCAGCGTAGCGTCTACTAATTCACCCCTCCACTTT.